This is a list of T cell receptor beta chains from one sample in a study of blood T cell repertoires in COVID-19. The data were produced by immunoSEQ multiplex PCR, yet TCRdb's version contains in-frame clones alone and is incomplete. The repertoire has about 230,000 clones, under 90% of them found once; the top ten carry 15% to 20%. The material sequenced was peripheral blood. The receptors shown here come from a woman of 80 years or more with active or convalescent COVID-19. CDR3s include the opening cysteine and the closing phenylalanine or tryptophan. The D gene is left open where the match is weak. Part of the rows lack a size; the others show once, few, many or a class for expanded clones.

V: TRBV5-4
size: .
D: .
J: TRBJ2-3
DNA: TGTGCCAGCAGCTTGCACACCCGTCCCACAGATACGCAGTATTTT
CDR3: CASSLHTRPTDTQYF

V: TRBV30
size: .
D: TRBD1
J: TRBJ1-2
DNA: TGTGCCTGGAGCCAGGGGGTTGACTATGGCTACACCTTC
CDR3: CAWSQGVDYGYTF

V: TRBV19
size: .
D: .
J: TRBJ1-2
DNA: TGTGCCAGTAGCCCGAGAGCTAACTATGGCTACACCTTC
CDR3: CASSPRANYGYTF

V: TRBV28
size: .
D: .
J: TRBJ2-7
DNA: TGTGCCAGCAGTTTCAGGGGGGAAATTTACGAGCAGTACTTC
CDR3: CASSFRGEIYEQYF

V: TRBV19
size: .
D: TRBD2
J: TRBJ2-7
DNA: TGTGCCAGTAGTATGCGGGGGGCGCCCTACGAGCAGTACTTC
CDR3: CASSMRGAPYEQYF

V: TRBV4-1
size: .
D: TRBD1
J: TRBJ2-4
DNA: TGCGCCAGCAGCCAAGATGGGTGGGACAGGGCTCTAGCCAAAAACATTCAGTACTTC
CDR3: CASSQDGWDRALAKNIQYF

V: TRBV7-2
size: .
D: TRBD2
J: TRBJ2-3
DNA: TGTGCCAGCAGCCCTTGGACTAGCGGGACAGATACGCAGTATTTT
CDR3: CASSPWTSGTDTQYF

V: TRBV11-3
size: .
D: .
J: TRBJ2-1
DNA: TGTGCCAGCAGCTTAAAGCCCCTGGGGGAGGTTAGCTCCTACAATGAGCAGTTCTTC
CDR3: CASSLKPLGEVSSYNEQFF

V: TRBV10-3
size: .
D: .
J: TRBJ2-7
DNA: TGCGCGGCGGGGACCTCCTACGAGCAGTACTTC
CDR3: CAAGTSYEQYF

V: TRBV11-2
size: few
D: .
J: TRBJ2-7
DNA: TGTGCCAGCAGCTTAGAGTTTACAGCCTACGAGCAGTACTTC
CDR3: CASSLEFTAYEQYF

V: TRBV4-2
size: few
D: .
J: TRBJ1-2
DNA: TGTGCCAGCAGCCAGGGACTGATCTATGGCTACACCTTC
CDR3: CASSQGLIYGYTF

V: TRBV12-3/TRBV12-4
size: .
D: .
J: TRBJ2-7
DNA: TGTGCCAGCAGTTTGGGCAGTTCCTACGAGCAGTACTTC
CDR3: CASSLGSSYEQYF

V: TRBV9
size: .
D: TRBD1
J: TRBJ2-2
DNA: TGTGCCAGCAGTGGGGGGACAGGGAAGATTATCGGGGAGCTGTTTTTT
CDR3: CASSGGTGKIIGELFF

V: TRBV7-2
size: .
D: .
J: TRBJ2-1
DNA: TGTGCCAGCAGCGCAACCGGGAATGAGCAGTTCTTC
CDR3: CASSATGNEQFF

V: TRBV5-4
size: .
D: .
J: TRBJ2-2
DNA: TGTGCCAGCAGACCGGGGGGCGAAAACACCGGGGAGCTGTTTTTT
CDR3: CASRPGGENTGELFF

V: TRBV4-2
size: .
D: .
J: TRBJ2-6
DNA: TGTGCCAGCAGCCAAGGGAGATCTGGGGCCAACGTCCTGACTTTC
CDR3: CASSQGRSGANVLTF